This T cell receptor (beta chain) was captured by sequencing in a study of blood T cell repertoires in COVID-19. For the study at large: Acute and convalescent COVID-19 specimens originated in the United States, Italy and Spain. T cells, B-cell-depleted T cells, or PBMCs supplied cDNA or gDNA.

TCRdb's table, derived via immunoSEQ multiplex PCR, lists solely in-frame clones and lacks some. This table has about 74,000 clones, approximately 83% appearing once. The TCR originated in an elderly man with acute or convalescent COVID-19. Sequencing used peripheral blood.

CDR3: CASSQTGVRDTGELFF. The CDR3 coding sequence is TGCGCCAGCAGCCAAACAGGGGTTCGGGACACCGGGGAGCTGTTTTTT. The rearrangement joins TRBV4-3 to TRBJ2-2, with TRBD1 matching 7 bases. The CDR3 length is 16 residues. Germline loops: CDR1 LGHNA, CDR2 YSLEER. Trimming took 2 bases from V and 3 from J; bases not matched to a gene: 6.